These 31 T cell receptor beta chains originate from one sample sequenced in a study of blood T cell repertoires in COVID-19. TCRdb's copy holds only in-frame clones and misses some; the assay was immunoSEQ multiplex PCR. The table records about 300,000 clones, around 90% of them present only once. Sequenced sample: PBMCs or T cells enriched from blood (not recorded which). The receptors come from a woman aged 18-29 years with acute COVID-19.

The chain links TRBV7-9 to TRBJ1-4, with TRBD1 identical over 9 bases. The V segment lost 5 bases and the J segment 2 bases; nucleotides outside the gene matches: 3. The CDR3 is 15 residues long. Germline values: CDR1 SEHNR, CDR2 FQNEAQ (reference sequence). CDR3 sequence: CASSRQGVTNEKLFF. CDR3 bases: TGTGCCAGCAGCCGACAGGGGGTTACTAATGAAAAACTGTTTTTT.

The CDR3: CASSLRVYEQFF. As DNA, the CDR3 is TGTGCCAGCAGCTTACGAGTCTATGAGCAGTTCTTC. This chain uses TRBV7-9 with TRBJ2-1; D is ambiguous. The CDR3 has 12 residues. Trimming shortened V by 2 bases and J by 8 bases, and 7 bases separated the two germline ends. CDR1 and CDR2 from the germline V gene are SEHNR and FQNEAQ (reference sequence).

The V gene is TRBV12-3 or TRBV12-4, the J gene TRBJ2-1; maybe TRBD2 (6 bases). V lost 4 bases to trimming and J lost 10 bases, with 14 bases between them. This CDR3 is 13 amino acids long. CDR3 in DNA: TGTGCCAGCAGTTCGTTCGGGGGAGAAGAGCAGTTCTTC. Encoded protein: CASSSFGGEEQFF.

This clone occurred once. This rearrangement joins TRBV6-1 to TRBJ1-1, with D possibly matching TRBD1 (5 bases). The germline V gene encodes CDR1 MNHNS and CDR2 SASEGT. Trimming removed 1 base from V and 0 bases from J, with 9 bases in between. The CDR3 sequence is 15 residues long. DNA of the CDR3: TGTGCCAGCAGTGAAGTGGCAGGGATGAACACTGAAGCTTTCTTT. It codes for CASSEVAGMNTEAFF.

V and J are TRBV18 and TRBJ1-2; 8 bases align to TRBD1. CDR1 is KGHSH and CDR2 is LQKENI in the germline V gene. The junction had 7 bases not matched to a gene; V was cut back by 3 bases and J by 4 bases. The CDR3 sequence is 15 residues long. Here the CDR3 DNA reads TGTGCCAGCTCACCTAGGACAGGGTGGGCCTATGGCTACACCTTC. Its protein product is CASSPRTGWAYGYTF.

The gene calls are TRBV7-2 and TRBJ2-5; D is unresolved. Germline CDR1 SGHTA, CDR2 FQGNSA. V lost 7 bases and J lost 4, with 34 bases in between. This CDR3 comprises 20 residues. CDR3 nucleotides: TGTGCCAGCAACTCAGCGAATACCGCCATTTACTTCGGGTCGAGAGAGACCCAGTACTTC. The encoded protein is CASNSANTAIYFGSRETQYF.

The chain joins TRBV18 to TRBJ2-2; 7 nucleotides match TRBD2. The V and J ends lost 3 bases and 6 bases, in that order; junction bases with no gene match: 7. This CDR3 is built from 15 residues. Germline values: CDR1 KGHSH, CDR2 LQKENI. This CDR3 reads CASSPSGTTSGELFF. The DNA of the CDR3 is TGTGCCAGCTCACCTTCCGGGACTACGTCCGGGGAGCTGTTTTTT.

V usage is TRBV5-6 and J usage is TRBJ2-1; TRBD2 might be the D (6 bases). The CDR3 extends over 15 amino acids. Germline assignment: CDR1 SGHDT and CDR2 YYEEEE. V was shortened by 0 bases and J by 3 bases, with 10 bases between the two germline ends. CDR3 DNA: TGTGCCAGCAGCTTGGGGGAGGTGAGCTACAATGAGCAGTTCTTC. It specifies CASSLGEVSYNEQFF.

The chain combines TRBV12-5 with TRBJ1-3, with D hard to call. CDR3 length: 11 residues. Per the germline V gene, CDR1 is LGHNT and CDR2 is FRNRAP. Trimming stripped 2 bases from V and 7 bases from J, with 3 bases between. CDR3 loop: CASGLRNTIYF. CDR3 sequence (DNA): TGTGCTAGTGGTTTGCGGAACACCATATATTTT.

The chain has TRBV15 and TRBJ2-7, with no clear D. The ends were cut back, 0 bases at V and 0 bases at J, with 9 bases in the middle. CDR1 and CDR2 (germline): LNHNV, YYDKDF (reference sequence). The CDR3 runs to 15 residues. CDR3 nucleotides: TGTGCCACCAGCAGAGATATGGGCTCCTCCTACGAGCAGTACTTC. This encodes CATSRDMGSSYEQYF.

This clone appeared a single time. One junction end disagrees with the germline gene, perhaps due to a read error. This chain connects TRBV19 to TRBJ1-1, with 7 bases aligning to TRBD1. CDR1 is LNHDA, CDR2 SQIVND, per germline (reference sequence). This CDR3 is 11 amino acids long. CDR3 loop: CACRDSIEAFF. The CDR3 nucleotides are TGTGCCTGTAGGGACAGCATTGAAGCTTTCTTT. The entire variable domain, with the rest obtained from reference TRBV19 and TRBJ1-1, is as follows: DGGITQSPKYLFRKEGQNVTLSCEQNLNHDAMYWYRQDPGQGLRLIYYSQIVNDFQKGDIAEGYSVSREKKESFPLTVTSAQKNPTAFYLCACRDSIEAFFGQGTRLTVV.

CDR3 loop: CAIRLGTGRTEAFF. CDR3 sequence (DNA): TGTGCCATCAGGCTAGGGACAGGGCGAACTGAAGCTTTCTTT. This chain links TRBV10-3 with TRBJ1-1; 9 nucleotides align to TRBD1. The CDR3 totals 14 residues. The ends lost 6 bases at V and 5 bases at J; junction bases unmatched: 7. From germline, CDR1 is ENHRY and CDR2 SYGVKD.

J is TRBJ2-1 and V is TRBV29-1; 11 bases map to TRBD2. Germline trimming cut 4 bases from V and 6 bases from J; bases unmatched to any gene: 5. The CDR3 has 14 amino acids. Germline values: CDR1 SQVTM, CDR2 ANQGSEA. The CDR3 nucleotides read TGCAGCGTTGCGACTAGCGGGGTGGGCAATGAGCAGTTCTTC. This encodes CSVATSGVGNEQFF.

The chain uses TRBV4-2 and TRBJ2-6; D gene ambiguous. The CDR3 totals 16 residues. From germline, CDR1 is LGHNA and CDR2 YNFKEQ. The ends were cut back, 0 bases at V and 0 bases at J, with 6 bases in the middle. The CDR3 here is CASSQDIGSGANVLTF. CDR3 DNA sequence: TGTGCCAGCAGCCAAGATATCGGCTCTGGGGCCAACGTCCTGACTTTC.

V is TRBV6-5 and J is TRBJ2-3; D is undetermined. The CDR3 is 14 amino acids. Per germline, CDR1 MNHEY and CDR2 SVGAGI. Trimming took 9 bases from V and 1 from J, leaving 14 bases between them. The CDR3 bases are TGTGCCAGTTCTTTCTCCCCGGGCACAGATACGCAGTATTTT. Its protein product is CASSFSPGTDTQYF.

The chain recombines TRBV19 with TRBJ1-5, with D unresolved. CDR3 length: 15 amino acids. The germline gives CDR1 LNHDA, CDR2 SQIVND (reference sequence). V shed 4 bases and J shed 2 bases, with 12 bases lying between them. CDR3 region: CASSNVMRGNQPQHF. The CDR3, as DNA: TGTGCCAGTAGTAACGTCATGAGGGGCAATCAGCCCCAGCATTTT.

The J gene is TRBJ1-2, the V gene TRBV7-6; the D is unclear. Germline CDR1 reads SGHVS; CDR2 reads FNYEAQ. This CDR3 comprises 11 residues. CDR3 DNA sequence: TGTGCTATAAGGGAGCACTATGGCTACACCTTC. The encoded protein is CAIREHYGYTF.

The J gene is TRBJ2-7, the V gene TRBV7-9; D may be TRBD2 (5 bases). The germline CDR1 and CDR2 sequences are SEHNR and FQNEAQ (reference sequence). This CDR3 has 14 residues. V lost 1 base and J 3 bases, leaving 10 bases between the germline ends. This CDR3 reads CASSLGSSNYEQYF. The CDR3 DNA is TGTGCCAGCAGCTTAGGGTCTAGCAACTACGAGCAGTACTTC.

This chain uses TRBV28 with TRBJ1-3, with TRBD1 matching over 8 bases. Losses at the gene ends were 4 bases for V and 2 bases for J; bases not matched to a gene: 1. The CDR3 is made up of 14 amino acids. Germline V gives CDR1 MDHEN, CDR2 SYDVKM. CDR3 nucleotides: TGTGCCAGCAGTTCGACAGGGGCTGGAAACACCATATATTTT. Translation gives CASSSTGAGNTIYF.

The V call is TRBV28, the J call TRBJ1-1; 8 nucleotides match TRBD1. This CDR3 contains 15 residues. V gave up 3 bases and J gave up 7 bases; unmatched junction bases: 10. Germline V gene data show CDR1 as MDHEN and CDR2 as SYDVKM. CDR3 sequence (DNA): TGTGCCAGCAGTTTTGAACAGGGGGTAATTGTTGAAGCTTTCTTT. Translation: CASSFEQGVIVEAFF.

The genes are TRBV7-2 and TRBJ1-2; 10 bases are a match to TRBD1. Germline V gene data show CDR1 as SGHTA and CDR2 as FQGNSA. With 1 base clipped from V and 5 bases from J, the junction kept 4 bases outside the gene matches. The CDR3 sequence is 15 residues long. The CDR3 here is CASSLGQGAHYGYTF. The CDR3 region has the DNA TGTGCCAGCAGCTTAGGACAGGGGGCGCATTATGGCTACACCTTC. Full variable domain (outside the CDR3, taken from reference TRBV7-2 and TRBJ1-2): GAGVSQSPSNKVTEKGKDVELRCDPISGHTALYWYRQSLGQGLEFLIYFQGNSAPDKSGLPSDRFSAERTGGSVSTLTIQRTQQEDSAVYLCASSLGQGAHYGYTFGSGTRLTVV.

The rearrangement joins TRBV9 to TRBJ2-5; 7 positions match TRBD2. CDR3 length: 15 amino acids. V lost 0 bases and J lost 5; bases outside the gene matches: 7. Per germline, CDR1 SGDLS and CDR2 YYNGEE. This CDR3 is CASSVVGAGSETQYF. CDR3 nucleotides: TGTGCCAGCAGCGTAGTAGGAGCGGGAAGCGAGACCCAGTACTTC. Drawing the rest from reference TRBV9 and TRBJ2-5, the complete variable domain is DSGVTQTPKHLITATGQRVTLRCSPRSGDLSVYWYQQSLDQGLQFLIQYYNGEERAKGNILERFSAQQFPDLHSELNLSSLELGDSALYFCASSVVGAGSETQYFGPGTRLLVL.

In this sample, this clone turned up a few times. The chain joins TRBV7-3 to TRBJ2-1; TRBD2 might be the D (6 bases). Germline V CDR1 and CDR2: SGHTA, FQGTGA. V lost 5 bases, J lost 10 bases, and 21 bases lay in between. The CDR3 length is 15 residues. The CDR3: CASSPIGGPLLEQFF. In nucleotides, the CDR3 is TGTGCCAGCAGCCCTATCGGAGGGCCCCTCCTAGAGCAGTTCTTC. The full variable domain, with the rest looked up from reference TRBV7-3 and TRBJ2-1, is GAGVSQTPSNKVTEKGKYVELRCDPISGHTALYWYRQSLGQGPEFLIYFQGTGAADDSGLPNDRFFAVRPEGSVSTLKIQRTERGDSAVYLCASSPIGGPLLEQFFGPGTRLTVL.

The V and J genes are TRBV7-9 and TRBJ2-7; TRBD1 matches 8 bases. The germline V gene has CDR1 SEHNR and CDR2 FQNEAQ (reference sequence). CDR3 length equals 18 residues. V was pared by 3 bases and J by 1 base, with 14 bases of the junction left unmatched. CDR3 protein: CASSFAGTGKWDSYEQYF. CDR3 sequence (DNA): TGTGCCAGCAGCTTCGCCGGGACAGGTAAATGGGATTCCTACGAGCAGTACTTC.

The gene calls are TRBV29-1 and TRBJ2-7; weak D call: TRBD1 (5 bases). Germline V CDR1 and CDR2: SQVTM, ANQGSEA. V lost 2 bases, J lost 5 bases, and 10 bases lay in between. The CDR3 has 12 amino acids. CDR3 residues: CSVEKPGHEQYF. Here the CDR3 DNA reads TGCAGCGTTGAAAAACCAGGGCACGAGCAGTACTTC.

The V call is TRBV20-1, the J call TRBJ2-7, with a weak D call TRBD1 (6 bases). Trimming removed 3 bases from V and 2 bases from J, with 17 bases in between. In germline, CDR1 is DFQATT, CDR2 SNEGSKA (reference sequence). The CDR3 extends over 15 amino acids. CDR3 residues: CSASPIPGQPYEQYF. The DNA for the CDR3 is TGCAGTGCTAGTCCTATCCCTGGACAGCCCTACGAGCAGTACTTC.

The J gene is TRBJ1-4, the V gene TRBV19; D is possibly TRBD1 (6 bases). Germline V gene sequence: CDR1 LNHDA, CDR2 SQIVND (reference sequence). The CDR3 runs 15 residues. The ends were cut back, 4 bases at V and 5 bases at J, with 14 bases in the middle. CDR3 residues: CASSTQQGGNEKLFF. The CDR3 nucleotides are TGTGCCAGTAGTACTCAACAGGGAGGGAATGAAAAACTGTTTTTT.

V gene TRBV5-1 combines with J gene TRBJ2-5; TRBD1 is a possible D gene (5 bases). CDR1 is SGHRS and CDR2 is YFSETQ in the germline V gene. This CDR3 has 14 amino acids. Trimming cost V 1 base and J 3 bases, with 10 bases left between them. The CDR3 DNA reads as TGCGCCAGCAGCTTGACAGGCGGCAAAGAGACCCAGTACTTC. Protein sequence: CASSLTGGKETQYF. The whole variable domain, filled in from reference TRBV5-1 and TRBJ2-5, reads KAGVTQTPRYLIKTRGQQVTLSCSPISGHRSVSWYQQTPGQGLQFLFEYFSETQRNKGNFPGRFSGRQFSNSRSEMNVSTLELGDSALYLCASSLTGGKETQYFGPGTRLLVL.

This clone was detected only a few times. The chain recombines TRBV19 with TRBJ2-1; 13 nucleotides align to TRBD2. V lost 7 bases and J lost 10; bases outside the gene matches: 10. The V gene's germline CDR1 is LNHDA and CDR2 SQIVND (reference sequence). This CDR3 has 15 residues. CDR3 in amino acids: CASTRQGLAGDEQFF. CDR3 nucleotide sequence: TGTGCCAGTACGAGGCAAGGACTAGCGGGAGACGAGCAGTTCTTC.

The chain combines TRBV25-1 with TRBJ1-1, with TRBD1 identical over 7 bases. Losses at the gene ends were 9 bases for V and 10 bases for J; bases not matched to a gene: 11. Germline assignment: CDR1 MGHDK and CDR2 SYGVNS. The CDR3 extends over 12 amino acids. CDR3 protein: CASRQGFLSAFF. The CDR3 DNA is TGTGCCAGTCGACAGGGTTTTTTATCAGCTTTCTTT. Together with reference TRBV25-1 and TRBJ1-1, the CDR3 gives the full variable domain: EADIYQTPRYLVIGTGKKITLECSQTMGHDKMYWYQQDPGMELHLIHYSYGVNSTEKGDLSSESTVSRIRTEHFPLTLESARPSHTSQYLCASRQGFLSAFFGQGTRLTVV.

This clone was observed a single time. V usage is TRBV9 and J usage is TRBJ2-1; 7 nucleotides align to TRBD2. The CDR3 extends over 16 amino acids. V was pared by 2 bases and J by 7 bases, with 12 bases of the junction left unmatched. Germline CDR1 and CDR2: SGDLS and YYNGEE. The CDR3 is CASSVGVAGILNEQFF. The CDR3 nucleotides read TGTGCCAGCAGCGTTGGAGTAGCGGGCATTCTGAATGAGCAGTTCTTC.